Each of the 31 T cell receptor beta chains below was sequenced from the same sample in a study of T cells in localized non-small cell lung cancer. Using immunoSEQ multiplex PCR, the repertoire was profiled, and TCRdb retains in-frame clones only, with some absent. The table shows tens of thousands of clones, with roughly 86% occurring only once. The specimen comprised peripheral blood, sampled before any cancer treatment. The receptors derive from a man between 35 and 75 years old with stage I lung adenocarcinoma.

V is TRBV5-5 and J is TRBJ2-1, with 14 bases matching TRBD2. V was clipped by 2 bases and J by 4 bases; unmatched bases: 5. Germline V gene lookup returns CDR1 SGHKS and CDR2 YYEKEE (reference sequence). The CDR3 runs 17 residues. The CDR3 spells CASSLRLAGGTYNEQFF. The CDR3 DNA follows: TGTGCCAGCAGCTTAAGACTAGCGGGGGGGACGTACAATGAGCAGTTCTTC.

Note on this clone: Lacking the conserved final phenylalanine or tryptophan, this CDR3 likely reflects a read error. The DNA is left out, because the CDR3 cannot be placed on it with certainty; the CDR3 is given as TCRdb lists it. The chain couples TRBV20-1 to TRBJ2-7; the table gives TRBD2 as D, unverified against the DNA. The CDR3 contains 11 residues when both ends are counted. Germline values: CDR1 DFQATT, CDR2 SNEGSKA (reference sequence). The CDR3 spells CSASYSRIRRE.

The chain couples TRBV10-3 to TRBJ2-7; D gene uncertain. This CDR3 has 10 amino acids. Germline V gives CDR1 ENHRY, CDR2 SYGVKD. V dropped 3 bases and J dropped 4 bases, with 1 base sitting between them. This CDR3 is CAISEYEQYF. CDR3 DNA sequence: TGTGCCATCAGTGAATACGAGCAGTACTTC.

The chain recombines TRBV11-2 with TRBJ2-7; TRBD2 might be the D (5 bases). This CDR3 spans 13 amino acids. The V end lost 4 bases, the J end lost 1 base, and 8 bases lay between the germline ends. CDR1 and CDR2 (germline): SGHAT, FQNNGV. CDR3 protein: CASSYPGSYEQYF. The CDR3 DNA reads TGTGCCAGCAGCTATCCGGGATCCTACGAGCAGTACTTC.

V is TRBV4-3 and J is TRBJ2-1; 11 bases align to TRBD2. Germline V gene lookup returns CDR1 LGHNA and CDR2 YSLEER. The CDR3 runs to 21 residues. The V segment lost 4 bases and the J segment 0 bases; nucleotides outside the gene matches: 17. For the CDR3, the DNA is TGCGCCAGCAGCCGCCTCGATCCTAGCGGGGGGAATCCGAGCTCCTACAATGAGCAGTTCTTC. Its protein is CASSRLDPSGGNPSSYNEQFF.

The gene calls are TRBV7-2 and TRBJ2-7; possibly TRBD1 for D (6 bases). The CDR3 length is 19 residues. Germline CDR1 and CDR2: SGHTA and FQGNSA. V dropped 2 bases and J dropped 5 bases, with 28 bases sitting between them. CDR3 sequence reads: CASSLKTQVGGWTPHEQYF. The CDR3 coding sequence is TGTGCCAGCAGCTTAAAAACCCAAGTAGGGGGATGGACTCCCCACGAGCAGTACTTC.

The chain combines TRBV19 with TRBJ2-7; 10 bases align to TRBD1. CDR1 and CDR2 (germline): LNHDA, SQIVND (reference sequence). J lost 4 bases, V lost 7 bases, and 10 bases had no gene match. The CDR3 runs to 15 residues. The CDR3 region has the DNA TGTGCCAGTACCTCGACGGGACAGGGGAGGTACGAGCAGTACTTC. As protein: CASTSTGQGRYEQYF. Full variable domain (rest looked up from reference TRBV19 and TRBJ2-7): DGGITQSPKYLFRKEGQNVTLSCEQNLNHDAMYWYRQDPGQGLRLIYYSQIVNDFQKGDIAEGYSVSREKKESFPLTVTSAQKNPTAFYLCASTSTGQGRYEQYFGPGTRLTVT.

The genes are TRBV7-3 and TRBJ1-2; no definite D call. Germline V gene sequence: CDR1 SGHTA, CDR2 FQGTGA. V was trimmed by 3 bases and J by 0 bases, leaving 11 bases between them. CDR3 length equals 15 residues. DNA for the CDR3: TGTGCCAGCAGCTTCTTGGGTGGTTCTAACTATGGCTACACCTTC. This encodes CASSFLGGSNYGYTF.

J is TRBJ2-3 and V is TRBV7-2; 12 nucleotides line up with TRBD2. With V trimmed by 3 bases and J by 4 bases, 8 bases remained unmatched. CDR1 and CDR2 (germline): SGHTA, FQGNSA. The CDR3 length is 17 residues. The CDR3 reads CASSFRLAGAGADTQYF. The CDR3 coding sequence is TGTGCCAGCAGCTTCCGACTAGCGGGGGCGGGGGCAGATACGCAGTATTTT.

The V gene is TRBV30, the J gene TRBJ2-7; D might be TRBD2 (6 bases). Germline CDR1 reads GTSNPN; CDR2 reads SVGIG (reference sequence). The CDR3 is 13 amino acids. V was clipped by 3 bases and J by 2 bases, with 11 bases between them. The CDR3 bases are TGTGCCTGGAGGGTTAGCGGTACCTACGAGCAGTACTTC. This gives the protein CAWRVSGTYEQYF. Together with reference TRBV30 and TRBJ2-7, the CDR3 gives the full variable domain: SQTIHQWPATLVQPVGSPLSLECTVEGTSNPNLYWYRQAAGRGLQLLFYSVGIGQISSEVPQNLSASRPQDRQFILSSKKLLLSDSGFYLCAWRVSGTYEQYFGPGTRLTVT.

The chain recombines TRBV29-1 with TRBJ1-1; D unresolved. The ends were cut back, 6 bases at V and 0 bases at J, with 11 bases in the middle. CDR1 and CDR2 (germline): SQVTM, ANQGSEA. This CDR3 is 13 amino acids long. The chain's CDR3 is CSVRRVMNTEAFF. The CDR3 DNA reads TGCAGCGTCCGAAGGGTGATGAACACTGAAGCTTTCTTT.

The chain employs TRBV28 and TRBJ2-5; 11 bases fit TRBD1. Germline lookup yields CDR1 MDHEN and CDR2 SYDVKM. This CDR3 is 15 amino acids long. V shed 8 bases, J shed 9 bases, and the junction held 14 bases outside the gene matches. The CDR3 DNA sequence: TGTGCCAGCGCAAGGACAGGGGGCAACACGGCGGCCCAGTACTTC. Amino acids: CASARTGGNTAAQYF.

This chain joins TRBV13 and TRBJ1-6, with D tentatively TRBD1 (5 bases). The CDR3 loop spans 14 amino acids. The V end was cut by 1 base, the J end by 6 bases, with 7 bases between. CDR1 is PRHDT and CDR2 is FYEKMQ in the germline V gene (reference sequence). The CDR3 loop is CASSLAGVNSPLHF. CDR3 DNA sequence: TGTGCCAGCAGCTTAGCGGGGGTTAATTCACCCCTCCACTTT. The complete variable domain, with remaining parts taken from reference TRBV13 and TRBJ1-6, reads AAGVIQSPRHLIKEKRETATLKCYPIPRHDTVYWYQQGPGQDPQFLISFYEKMQSDKGSIPDRFSAQQFSDYHSELNMSSLELGDSALYFCASSLAGVNSPLHFGNGTRLTVT.

The chain employs TRBV6-5 and TRBJ2-7, with D possibly TRBD1 on 6 matching bases. Germline V gene sequence: CDR1 MNHEY, CDR2 SVGAGI. Trimming removed 4 bases at V and 5 bases at J, with 15 bases between. This CDR3 comprises 14 residues. CDR3 loop: CASSFKPTGHEQYF. The CDR3 DNA sequence: TGTGCCAGCAGTTTCAAACCTACAGGGCACGAGCAGTACTTC.

The genes are TRBV4-1 and TRBJ1-3, with a tentative D call TRBD1 (6 bases). V was clipped by 0 bases and J by 6 bases, with 15 bases between them. CDR1 MGHRA and CDR2 YSYEKL come from the germline V gene. The CDR3 covers 16 residues. DNA for the CDR3: TGCGCCAGCAGCCAAGAACGAAGGACAGATTTAAACACCATATATTTT. Protein product: CASSQERRTDLNTIYF.

This clone appeared a single time. V and J are TRBV5-6 and TRBJ2-3, with TRBD2 matching 10 bases. The trim removed 7 bases at V and 6 bases at J, leaving 2 bases unmatched. CDR3 size: 12 residues. The germline V gene has CDR1 SGHDT and CDR2 YYEEEE. CDR3 amino acids: CASSGLADTQYF. The CDR3 coding sequence is TGTGCCAGCTCGGGACTAGCGGATACGCAGTATTTT.

The chain is built from TRBV11-3 and TRBJ2-1; perhaps TRBD1 as D (5 bases). Trimming stripped 5 bases from V and 4 bases from J, with 15 bases between. Germline CDR1 reads SGHNT; CDR2 reads YENEEA. This CDR3 spans 15 amino acids. The chain's CDR3 is CASSANRKLYNEQFF. CDR3 coding DNA: TGTGCCAGCAGCGCAAACAGGAAACTATACAATGAGCAGTTCTTC.

This chain connects TRBV19 to TRBJ1-1, with a possible D match to TRBD1 (5 bases). Germline V lookup: CDR1 LNHDA, CDR2 SQIVND (reference sequence). V lost 8 bases and J lost 3, with 19 bases in between. The CDR3 sequence is 15 residues long. CDR3: CASCISRSGYTEAFF. DNA of the CDR3: TGTGCCAGTTGCATTAGCCGATCAGGGTACACTGAAGCTTTCTTT.

The chain employs TRBV28 and TRBJ1-6; no reliable D call. This CDR3 is built from 16 residues. The germline gives CDR1 MDHEN, CDR2 SYDVKM. Trimming removed 2 bases from V and 6 bases from J, with 14 bases in between. In nucleotides, the CDR3 is TGTGCCAGCAGTTTAGGCACAGACTTTACTAATTCACCCCTCCACTTT. Encoded protein: CASSLGTDFTNSPLHF.

This clone was counted a few times. The V and J genes are TRBV29-1 and TRBJ2-1; D might be TRBD1 or TRBD2, each matching 5 bases. Trimming left V 6 bases short and J 5 bases short, with 11 bases between. From germline, CDR1 is SQVTM and CDR2 ANQGSEA. This CDR3 has 12 residues. CDR3 coding DNA: TGCAGCGTGGGACCGCCTCACAATGAGCAGTTCTTC. Encoded protein: CSVGPPHNEQFF.

The V call is TRBV30, the J call TRBJ2-5; D may be TRBD2 (7 bases). CDR3 length equals 13 residues. Germline lookup yields CDR1 GTSNPN and CDR2 SVGIG (reference sequence). V gave up 7 bases and J gave up 3 bases, with 15 bases separating them. CDR3 DNA: TGTGCCTTTAAAGGGGGGGGGAAAGAGACCCAGTACTTC. Translating it yields CAFKGGGKETQYF.

This chain joins TRBV9 and TRBJ2-1; 7 bases map to TRBD1. The CDR3 is 13 residues long. Germline V lookup: CDR1 SGDLS, CDR2 YYNGEE. V lost 1 base to trimming and J lost 7 bases; unmatched junction nucleotides: 2. CDR3 nucleotide sequence: TGTGCCAGCAGCGTATCAGGGGGTAATGAGCAGTTCTTC. It yields the protein CASSVSGGNEQFF.

The rearrangement uses TRBV27 and TRBJ2-3, with 7 bases fitting TRBD1. Germline V gene lookup returns CDR1 MNHEY and CDR2 SMNVEV (reference sequence). V trimming: 6 bases; J trimming: 12 bases; junction bases outside the gene matches: 9. The CDR3 contains 12 residues. CDR3 nucleotides: TGTGCCAGCAGCCTAAAACAGGGGAGACAGTATTTT. It codes for CASSLKQGRQYF.

This clone has only one observation. As DNA, the CDR3 is TGTGCCAGCAGTCTGACTAGCGGGAGGGCTGGGACTTCCTACGAGCAGTACTTC. It is translated as CASSLTSGRAGTSYEQYF. The genes are TRBV28 and TRBJ2-7, with 14 bases aligning to TRBD2. Germline values: CDR1 MDHEN, CDR2 SYDVKM. This CDR3 region has 18 residues. The V and J ends lost 5 bases and 1 base, in that order; junction bases with no gene match: 10. Together with reference TRBV28 and TRBJ2-7, the CDR3 gives the full variable domain: DVKVTQSSRYLVKRTGEKVFLECVQDMDHENMFWYRQDPGLGLRLIYFSYDVKMKEKGDIPEGYSVSREKKERFSLILESASTNQTSMYLCASSLTSGRAGTSYEQYFGPGTRLTVT.

The rearrangement links TRBV30 to TRBJ2-5, with a tentative D call TRBD2 (5 bases). CDR1 is GTSNPN, CDR2 SVGIG, per germline (reference sequence). CDR3 length equals 14 residues. Trimming shortened V by 0 bases and J by 7 bases, and 15 bases separated the two germline ends. CDR3 amino acids: CAWSVRAQRGTQYF. CDR3 bases: TGTGCCTGGAGTGTACGGGCACAACGGGGGACCCAGTACTTC.

The genes are TRBV27 and TRBJ2-3; 8 bases agree with TRBD2. CDR1 MNHEY and CDR2 SMNVEV come from the germline V gene (reference sequence). This CDR3 comprises 15 residues. The junction had 3 bases not matched to a gene; V was cut back by 2 bases and J by 2 bases. This chain's CDR3 is CASSLGGRYTDTQYF. CDR3 in DNA: TGTGCCAGCAGTTTAGGCGGGAGGTACACAGATACGCAGTATTTT.

The chain combines TRBV27 with TRBJ1-2; D not certain. Germline V gene lookup returns CDR1 MNHEY and CDR2 SMNVEV (reference sequence). V was shortened by 2 bases and J by 0 bases, with 31 bases between the two germline ends. The CDR3 is 22 amino acids. The CDR3 region is CASSLRPPVGGNVLPPNYGYTF. CDR3 DNA: TGTGCCAGCAGTTTACGGCCCCCAGTGGGTGGTAACGTCCTACCTCCTAACTATGGCTACACCTTC.

The chain has TRBV7-3 and TRBJ1-3; 7 nucleotides match TRBD1. Unmatched junction bases numbered 6, after V lost 5 bases and J lost 5 bases. Germline V lookup: CDR1 SGHTA, CDR2 FQGTGA. The CDR3 length is 14 residues. CDR3 sequence reads: CASSPGQDRNTIYF. The CDR3 nucleotides read TGTGCCAGCAGCCCAGGACAGGACAGAAACACCATATATTTT.

The chain combines TRBV5-1 with TRBJ1-3; the D gene is possibly TRBD1 (6 bases). The CDR3 runs to 15 residues. The V and J ends lost 4 bases and 2 bases respectively, with 13 bases between them. The germline V gene has CDR1 SGHRS and CDR2 YFSETQ. The CDR3 reads CASSPDSDAGNTIYF. CDR3 sequence (DNA): TGCGCCAGCAGCCCGGACAGCGACGCTGGAAACACCATATATTTT.

This clone was recorded only once. V is TRBV7-8 and J is TRBJ1-6; 7 positions match TRBD1. The germline V gene encodes CDR1 SGHVS and CDR2 FQNEAQ. This CDR3 has 14 residues. Trimming took 6 bases from V and 6 from J; bases not matched to a gene: 5. CDR3 sequence (DNA): TGTGCCAGCAGGGAAGGGACAGTTAATTCACCCCTCCACTTT. Its protein product is CASREGTVNSPLHF.

In its sample, this clone was seen once. The rearrangement joins TRBV6-1 to TRBJ2-3; D is unresolved. The CDR3 runs 14 residues. V dropped 0 bases and J dropped 6 bases, with 10 bases sitting between them. CDR1 and CDR2 from the germline V gene are MNHNS and SASEGT. The CDR3 sequence: CASSEAGSLDTQYF. CDR3 nucleotides: TGTGCCAGCAGTGAAGCCGGTAGCTTGGATACGCAGTATTTT.